This record concerns one TCR beta chain sequence. Donation was from healthy Finnish infants who were having corrective surgery that addressed congenital heart defects. Blood DNA came from all available leukocytes, not a fixed cell number. The protocol was immunoSEQ multiplex PCR, while the TCRdb copy is restricted to in-frame clones and leaves out a portion. The sample lists tens of thousands of clones, approximately 93% occurring once. This CDR3 contains 13 residues. Germline-derived CDR1 and CDR2 are SGHNT and YYREEE (reference sequence). V dropped 3 bases and J dropped 7 bases, with 10 bases sitting between them. This record belongs to a study of human thymus T cells.

This sequence originates from a boy in the first two years of life with a congenital heart defect but otherwise immunologically healthy. V and J are TRBV5-4 and TRBJ2-2; D uncertain. Sequenced input: blood. The CDR3 loop reads CASSSRTIGELFF. CDR3 in DNA: TGTGCCAGCAGCTCACGGACGATCGGGGAGCTGTTTTTT.